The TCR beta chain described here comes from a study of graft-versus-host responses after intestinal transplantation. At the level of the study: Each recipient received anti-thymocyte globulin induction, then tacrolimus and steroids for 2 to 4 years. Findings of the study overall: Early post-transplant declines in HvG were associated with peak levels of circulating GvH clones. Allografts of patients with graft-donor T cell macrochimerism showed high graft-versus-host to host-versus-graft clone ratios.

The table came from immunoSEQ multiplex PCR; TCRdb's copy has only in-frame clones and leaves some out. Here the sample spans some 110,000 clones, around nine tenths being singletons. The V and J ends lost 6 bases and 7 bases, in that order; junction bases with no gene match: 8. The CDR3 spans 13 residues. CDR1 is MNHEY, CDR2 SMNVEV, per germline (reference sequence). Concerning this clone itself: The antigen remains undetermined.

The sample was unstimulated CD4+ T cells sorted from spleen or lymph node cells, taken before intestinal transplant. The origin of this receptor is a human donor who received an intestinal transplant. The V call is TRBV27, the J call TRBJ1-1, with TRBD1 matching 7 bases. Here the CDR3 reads CASRTGAGIEAFF. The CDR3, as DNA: TGTGCCAGCAGAACAGGGGCCGGGATTGAAGCTTTCTTT.